The 15 T cell receptor beta chains given below trace back to one sample, sequenced in a study of shared T cell receptors in the human thymus. TCRdb's copy holds only in-frame clones and misses some; the assay was immunoSEQ multiplex PCR. The data contain just under 550,000 clones, approximately 80% of them singletons. The sample also formed part of further work on human thymus T cells.

Sequencing used thymocytes. Receptor source: a boy in the first two years of life with a congenital heart defect.

V is TRBV6-1 and J is TRBJ2-7, with TRBD2 identical over 11 bases. The CDR3 extends over 14 amino acids. From germline, CDR1 is MNHNS and CDR2 SASEGT. The junction had 0 bases not matched to a gene; V was cut back by 3 bases and J by 2 bases. CDR3 in amino acids: CASSDSGRAYEQYF. The DNA of the CDR3 is TGTGCCAGCAGTGATAGCGGGAGGGCCTACGAGCAGTACTTC.

V usage is TRBV9 and J usage is TRBJ2-1; 11 bases match TRBD2. The CDR3 runs 16 residues. V lost 3 bases, J lost 0 bases, and 2 bases stayed unmatched. Germline CDR1 SGDLS, CDR2 YYNGEE. The CDR3: CASSDGTSGSYNEQFF. The CDR3 DNA sequence: TGTGCCAGCAGCGACGGGACTAGCGGCTCCTACAATGAGCAGTTCTTC.

V is TRBV5-1 and J is TRBJ2-7, with 12 bases fitting TRBD1. Looked up from germline, CDR1 is SGHRS and CDR2 is YFSETQ. This CDR3 spans 23 amino acids. The J segment lost 0 bases and the V segment lost 4 bases, leaving 26 bases of the junction unmatched. CDR3 sequence (DNA): TGCGCCAGCAGCAATACATTCCGGGCCGAGGGACAGGGGGCTGGGTTAAGCTCCTACGAGCAGTACTTC. Its protein is CASSNTFRAEGQGAGLSSYEQYF.

V gene TRBV11-2 combines with J gene TRBJ2-3; tentatively, D is TRBD2 (6 bases). Germline lookup yields CDR1 SGHAT and CDR2 FQNNGV. CDR3 length: 16 amino acids. V lost 5 bases, J lost 6 bases, and 21 bases lay in between. The CDR3, as DNA: TGTGCCAGCAGCGGGGCCCCGGGACTCCGGGCGGATACGCAGTATTTT. Protein: CASSGAPGLRADTQYF.

This clone was detected only once. CDR3 nucleotides: TGTGCCAGCTCACCAGAAAGGGGCGGTCCCCACGAAGCTTTCTTT. Its protein product is CASSPERGGPHEAFF. The chain couples TRBV18 to TRBJ1-1, with a weak D call TRBD1 (5 bases). V gave up 2 bases and J gave up 8 bases, with 18 bases separating them. CDR3 length equals 15 residues. Germline-derived CDR1 and CDR2 are KGHSH and LQKENI.

The chain employs TRBV28 and TRBJ2-7; D is ambiguous. Germline V gives CDR1 MDHEN, CDR2 SYDVKM. Trimming took 10 bases from V and 6 from J, leaving 16 bases between them. The CDR3 runs to 12 residues. CDR3: CATNALFGEQYF. The CDR3 nucleotides are TGTGCCACAAATGCTCTATTTGGCGAGCAGTACTTC.

The chain joins TRBV5-4 to TRBJ2-7; D remains ambiguous. This CDR3 region has 13 residues. V lost 0 bases to trimming and J lost 6 bases, with 10 bases between them. CDR1 and CDR2 (germline): SGHNT, YYREEE (reference sequence). As DNA, the CDR3 is TGTGCCAGCAGCTTGGACTTAGACTTCGAGCAGTACTTC. Amino acids: CASSLDLDFEQYF.

CDR3 sequence reads: CASSYSPGAGNTEAFF. DNA for the CDR3: TGTGCCAGCAGTTACTCACCAGGGGCGGGGAACACTGAAGCTTTCTTT. The rearrangement joins TRBV6-5 to TRBJ1-1, with D perhaps TRBD1 (6 bases). This CDR3 is built from 16 residues. V gave up 0 bases and J gave up 1 base, with 12 bases separating them. Per germline, CDR1 MNHEY and CDR2 SVGAGI.

The chain is built from TRBV4-2 and TRBJ2-7; the match to TRBD2 covers 7 bases. This CDR3 has 14 residues. Germline-derived CDR1 and CDR2 are LGHNA and YNFKEQ. V shed 1 base and J 6 bases; nucleotides not matched to a gene: 6. The CDR3 nucleotides are TGTGCCAGCAGCCAAGGCGGGAGTGGGTCCGAGCAGTACTTC. Its protein product is CASSQGGSGSEQYF.

The chain combines TRBV28 with TRBJ1-5; D perhaps matches TRBD1 (5 bases). This CDR3 is built from 16 residues. V dropped 5 bases and J dropped 3 bases, with 17 bases sitting between them. Germline-derived CDR1 and CDR2 are MDHEN and SYDVKM. CDR3 sequence (DNA): TGTGCCAGCAGTACAAGGGGCCGCCAGTCCAATCAGCCCCAGCATTTT. Translating gives CASSTRGRQSNQPQHF.

This clone was seen more than once but under ten times. The chain combines TRBV19 with TRBJ1-5, with D possibly being TRBD1 (5 bases). V lost 1 base, J lost 2 bases, and 12 bases lay in between. From germline, CDR1 is LNHDA and CDR2 SQIVND (reference sequence). The CDR3 is 16 amino acids. CDR3 in DNA: TGTGCCAGTAGTATAGGTGGAGGGGAGGGCAATCAGCCCCAGCATTTT. It codes for CASSIGGGEGNQPQHF.

V and J are TRBV7-4 and TRBJ2-5; D is perhaps TRBD2 (5 bases). This CDR3 region has 15 residues. The V and J ends lost 6 bases and 4 bases respectively, with 18 bases between them. Germline-derived CDR1 and CDR2 are SGHVT and SQSDAQ. In DNA, the CDR3 is TGTGCCAGCAGACCTCGGACCGGGATAGGAGAGACCCAGTACTTC. It specifies CASRPRTGIGETQYF.

This sequence joins TRBV28 and TRBJ1-1; TRBD1 agrees at 9 bases. Germline V gene data show CDR1 as MDHEN and CDR2 as SYDVKM. After removal of 5 bases from V and 3 bases from J, the junction contained 7 bases not matched to a gene. CDR3 size: 15 residues. CDR3 protein: CASSTWTGEDTEAFF. CDR3 in DNA: TGTGCCAGCAGTACCTGGACAGGGGAGGACACTGAAGCTTTCTTT.

This chain uses TRBV11-3 with TRBJ2-3; 10 nucleotides line up with TRBD1. The V segment lost 7 bases and the J segment 6 bases; nucleotides outside the gene matches: 13. Germline-derived CDR1 and CDR2 are SGHNT and YENEEA. The CDR3 is 16 amino acids. The CDR3 region has the DNA TGTGCCAGCAACCCACCCGGGGACAGGGGTGCGGATACGCAGTATTTT. This sequence encodes CASNPPGDRGADTQYF.

The chain recombines TRBV29-1 with TRBJ2-7; TRBD1 matches at 8 bases. The CDR3 is 16 amino acids. The V and J ends lost 7 bases and 3 bases, in that order; junction bases with no gene match: 17. CDR1 and CDR2 from the germline V gene are SQVTM and ANQGSEA. CDR3 sequence reads: CSAKLRRTTGGYEQYF. The DNA of the CDR3 is TGCAGCGCGAAACTTCGAAGAACAACAGGGGGCTACGAGCAGTACTTC.